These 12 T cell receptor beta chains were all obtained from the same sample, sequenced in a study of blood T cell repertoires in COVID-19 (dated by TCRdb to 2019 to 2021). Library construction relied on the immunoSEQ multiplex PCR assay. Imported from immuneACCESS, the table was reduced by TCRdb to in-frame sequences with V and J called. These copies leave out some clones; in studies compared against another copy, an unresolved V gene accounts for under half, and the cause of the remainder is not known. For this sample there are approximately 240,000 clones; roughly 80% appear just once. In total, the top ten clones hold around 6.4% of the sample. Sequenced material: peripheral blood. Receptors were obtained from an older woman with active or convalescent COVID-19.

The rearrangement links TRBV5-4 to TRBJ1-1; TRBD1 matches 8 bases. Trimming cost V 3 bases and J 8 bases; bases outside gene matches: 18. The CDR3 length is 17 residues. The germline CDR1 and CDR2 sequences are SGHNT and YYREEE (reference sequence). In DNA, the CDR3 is TGTGCCAGCAGCTCCTATCAGCCTTGGACAGGGCCCCAAGAAGCTTTCTTT. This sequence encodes CASSSYQPWTGPQEAFF. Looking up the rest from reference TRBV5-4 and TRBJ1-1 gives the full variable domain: ETGVTQSPTHLIKTRGQQVTLRCSSQSGHNTVSWYQQALGQGPQFIFQYYREEENGRGNFPPRFSGLQFPNYSSELNVNALELDDSALYLCASSSYQPWTGPQEAFFGQGTRLTVV.

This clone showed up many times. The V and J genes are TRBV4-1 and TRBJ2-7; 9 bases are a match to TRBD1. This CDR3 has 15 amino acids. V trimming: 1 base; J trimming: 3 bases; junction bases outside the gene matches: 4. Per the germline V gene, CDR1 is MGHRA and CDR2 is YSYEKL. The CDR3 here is CASSQASGQGYEQYF. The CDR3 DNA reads TGCGCCAGCAGCCAAGCTTCGGGACAGGGCTACGAGCAGTACTTC.

The CDR3, as DNA: TGCGCCAGCAGCCAAGCCCCCATGGTGCGCCCCTCGGGGAATGAGCAGTTCTTC. Its protein product is CASSQAPMVRPSGNEQFF. The chain couples TRBV4-1 to TRBJ2-1; maybe TRBD2 (5 bases). The germline V and J ends were trimmed by 1 base and 7 bases, with 23 bases remaining between them. The CDR3 extends over 18 amino acids. Per the germline V gene, CDR1 is MGHRA and CDR2 is YSYEKL.

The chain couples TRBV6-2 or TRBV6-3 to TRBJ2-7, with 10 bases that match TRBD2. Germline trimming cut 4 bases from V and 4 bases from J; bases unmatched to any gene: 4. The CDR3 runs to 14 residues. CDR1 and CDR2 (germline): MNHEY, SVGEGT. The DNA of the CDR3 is TGTGCCAGCAGTTTCCTAGCGGGGGAGTACGAGCAGTACTTC. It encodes CASSFLAGEYEQYF.

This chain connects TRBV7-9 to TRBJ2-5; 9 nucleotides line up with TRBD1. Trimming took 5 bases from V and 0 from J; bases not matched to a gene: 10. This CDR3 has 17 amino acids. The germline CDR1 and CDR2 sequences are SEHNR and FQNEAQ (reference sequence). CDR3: CASSRTGAPTYQETQYF. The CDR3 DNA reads TGTGCCAGCAGCCGGACAGGGGCCCCCACCTACCAAGAGACCCAGTACTTC.

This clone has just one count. Here the CDR3 reads CASSLAGAPYEQYF. The CDR3 DNA reads TGTGCCAGCAGCTTAGCGGGGGCACCCTACGAGCAGTACTTC. V gene TRBV7-2 combines with J gene TRBJ2-7; tentatively, D is TRBD1 (6 bases). V was pared by 0 bases and J by 2 bases, with 8 bases between. Germline lookup yields CDR1 SGHTA and CDR2 FQGNSA. The CDR3 has 14 residues.

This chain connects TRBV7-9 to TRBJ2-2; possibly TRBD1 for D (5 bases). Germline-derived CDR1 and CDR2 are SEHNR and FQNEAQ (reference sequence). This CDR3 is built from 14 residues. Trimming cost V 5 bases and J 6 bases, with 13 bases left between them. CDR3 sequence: CASSPSRQPGELFF. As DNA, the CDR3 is TGTGCCAGCAGCCCCAGTCGACAGCCCGGGGAGCTGTTTTTT.

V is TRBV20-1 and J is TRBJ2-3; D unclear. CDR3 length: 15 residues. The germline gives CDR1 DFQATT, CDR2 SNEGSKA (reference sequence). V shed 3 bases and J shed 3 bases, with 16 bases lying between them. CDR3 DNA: TGCAGTGCTAGTTCGCGGAGCTTAGCAACAGATACGCAGTATTTT. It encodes CSASSRSLATDTQYF.

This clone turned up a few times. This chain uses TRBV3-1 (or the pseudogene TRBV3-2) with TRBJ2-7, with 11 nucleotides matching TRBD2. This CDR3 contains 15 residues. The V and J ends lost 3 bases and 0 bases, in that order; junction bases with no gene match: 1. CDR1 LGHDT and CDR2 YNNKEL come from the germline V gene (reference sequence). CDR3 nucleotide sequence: TGTGCCAGCAGCCACGGGACTAGCGGCTCCTACGAGCAGTACTTC. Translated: CASSHGTSGSYEQYF.

This CDR3 reads CASSIAAARNEKLFF. CDR3 bases: TGTGCCAGTAGTATAGCTGCGGCACGTAATGAAAAACTGTTTTTT. The J gene is TRBJ1-4, the V gene TRBV19; D is uncertain. This CDR3 has 15 amino acids. Germline V gene data show CDR1 as LNHDA and CDR2 as SQIVND (reference sequence). Deletions cut 1 base from V and 4 bases from J, with 10 bases between.

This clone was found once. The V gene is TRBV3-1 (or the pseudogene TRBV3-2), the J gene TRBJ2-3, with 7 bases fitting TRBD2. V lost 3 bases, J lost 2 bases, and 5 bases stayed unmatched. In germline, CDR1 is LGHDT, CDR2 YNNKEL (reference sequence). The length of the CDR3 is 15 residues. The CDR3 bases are TGTGCCAGCAGCCAGTCTAGCGGATACACAGATACGCAGTATTTT. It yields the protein CASSQSSGYTDTQYF.

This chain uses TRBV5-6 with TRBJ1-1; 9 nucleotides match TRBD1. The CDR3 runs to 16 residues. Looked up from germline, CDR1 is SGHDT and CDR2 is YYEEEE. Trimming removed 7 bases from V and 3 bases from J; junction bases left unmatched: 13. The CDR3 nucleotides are TGTGCCAGCTCTTCCGGTCTAGGGACAGGGTACACTGAAGCTTTCTTT. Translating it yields CASSSGLGTGYTEAFF.